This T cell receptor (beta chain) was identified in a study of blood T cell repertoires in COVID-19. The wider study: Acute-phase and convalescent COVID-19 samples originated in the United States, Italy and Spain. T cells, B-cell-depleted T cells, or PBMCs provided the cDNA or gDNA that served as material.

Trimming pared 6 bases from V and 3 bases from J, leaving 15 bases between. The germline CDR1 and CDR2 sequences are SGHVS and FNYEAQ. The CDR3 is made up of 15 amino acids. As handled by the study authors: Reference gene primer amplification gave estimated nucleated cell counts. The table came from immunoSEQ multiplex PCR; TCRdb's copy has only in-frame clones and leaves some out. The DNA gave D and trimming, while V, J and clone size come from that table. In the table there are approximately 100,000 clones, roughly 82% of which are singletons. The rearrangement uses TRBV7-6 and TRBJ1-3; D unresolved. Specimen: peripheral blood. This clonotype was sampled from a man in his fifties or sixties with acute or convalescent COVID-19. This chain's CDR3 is CASSLTGSDGNTIYF. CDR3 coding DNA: TGTGCCAGCAGTCTAACGGGGTCTGATGGAAACACCATATATTTT. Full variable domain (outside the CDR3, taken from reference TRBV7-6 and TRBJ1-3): GAGVSQSPRYKVTKRGQDVALRCDPISGHVSLYWYRQALGQGPEFLTYFNYEAQQDKSGLPNDRFSAERPEGSISTLTIQRTEQRDSAMYRCASSLTGSDGNTIYFGEGSWLTVV.